This T cell receptor beta chain is from a study of response to subunit inactivated influenza vaccine. Notes on the study in general: T cells newly recruited by each seasonal influenza vaccination are few, the authors suggested.

The ends lost 2 bases at V and 11 bases at J; junction bases unmatched: 5. The CDR3 loop spans 14 amino acids. The germline gives CDR1 SGHTA, CDR2 FQGTGA. This clonotype was seen at least ten times. The target antigen is unknown. TCRdb redid the calling of the RT-PCR reads with MiXCR, one entry per CDR3 protein. The repertoire holds hundreds of thousands of distinct CDR3 sequences, with about 15% as singletons. The sequence derives from a man aged 50-60 years who received an inactivated influenza vaccine. The chain is built from TRBV7-3 and TRBJ2-1; 11 bases agree with TRBD2. The material sequenced was PBMCs from blood, taken 14 to 15 days before vaccination. CDR3 coding DNA: TGTGCCAGCAGCTTATTGGCTAGCGGGGGGCAGCAGTTCTTC. Encoded protein: CASSLLASGGQQFF.